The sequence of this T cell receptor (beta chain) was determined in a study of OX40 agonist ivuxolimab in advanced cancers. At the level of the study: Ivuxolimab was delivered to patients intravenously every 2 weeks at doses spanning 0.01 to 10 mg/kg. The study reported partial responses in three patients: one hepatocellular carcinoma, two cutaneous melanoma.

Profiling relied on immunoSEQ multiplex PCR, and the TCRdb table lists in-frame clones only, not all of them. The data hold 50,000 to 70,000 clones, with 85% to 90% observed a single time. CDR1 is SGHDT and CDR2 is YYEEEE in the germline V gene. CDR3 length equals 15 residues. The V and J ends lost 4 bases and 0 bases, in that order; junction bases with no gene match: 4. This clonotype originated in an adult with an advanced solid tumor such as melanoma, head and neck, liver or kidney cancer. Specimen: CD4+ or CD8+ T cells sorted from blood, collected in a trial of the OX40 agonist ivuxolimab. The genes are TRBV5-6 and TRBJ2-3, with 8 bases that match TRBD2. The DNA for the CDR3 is TGTGCCAGCAGCCGGGGGGGAGCTAGCACAGATACGCAGTATTTT. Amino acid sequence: CASSRGGASTDTQYF.